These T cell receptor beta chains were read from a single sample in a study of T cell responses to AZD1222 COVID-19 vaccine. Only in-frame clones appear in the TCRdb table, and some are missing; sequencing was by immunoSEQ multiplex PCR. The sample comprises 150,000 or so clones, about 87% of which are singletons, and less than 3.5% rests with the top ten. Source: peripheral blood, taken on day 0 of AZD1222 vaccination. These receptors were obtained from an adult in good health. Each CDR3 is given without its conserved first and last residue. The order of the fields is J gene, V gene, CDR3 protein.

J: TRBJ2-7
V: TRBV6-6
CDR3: ASSSDRDYEQY

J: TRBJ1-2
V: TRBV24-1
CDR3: ATSDPAARSRYGYT

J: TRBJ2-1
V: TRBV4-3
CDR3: ASSQALAGGIGEQF

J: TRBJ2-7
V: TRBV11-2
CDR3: ASSLRGRDSYYEQY

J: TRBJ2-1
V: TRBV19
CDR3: ASSGRGASSYNEQF

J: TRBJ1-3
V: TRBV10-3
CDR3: AISGGAGNTIY

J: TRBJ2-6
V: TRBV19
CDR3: ASSIRTGANVLT

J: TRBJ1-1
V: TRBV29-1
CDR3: SARAGPEAF

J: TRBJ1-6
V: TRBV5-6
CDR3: ASSSRQGQVALH

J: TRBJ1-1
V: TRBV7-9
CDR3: ASSAGQGNTEAF

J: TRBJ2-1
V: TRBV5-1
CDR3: ASSPGLAGGNEQF

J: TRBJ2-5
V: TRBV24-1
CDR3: ATSDFGRGHQETQY

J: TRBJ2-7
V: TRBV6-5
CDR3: ASSRGDRVYEQY

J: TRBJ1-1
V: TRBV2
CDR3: ASNLPNRARGEAF

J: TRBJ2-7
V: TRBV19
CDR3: ASSSRQPPYEQY

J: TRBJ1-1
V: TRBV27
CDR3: ASSRRQVLTEAF

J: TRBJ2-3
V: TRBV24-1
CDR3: ATSDGGQGGDTQY

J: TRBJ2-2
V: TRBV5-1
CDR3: ASSLDGQVRSGELF

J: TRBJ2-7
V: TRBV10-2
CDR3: ASSELAGGYEQY

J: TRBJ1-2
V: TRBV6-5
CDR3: ASSSTGSGYT

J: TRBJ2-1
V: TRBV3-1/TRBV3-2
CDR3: ASSQVSGTSGNNEQF

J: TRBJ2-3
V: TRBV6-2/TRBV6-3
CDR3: ASSSGRGSSTDTQY

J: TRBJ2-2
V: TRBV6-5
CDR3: ASSLTSGNTGELF

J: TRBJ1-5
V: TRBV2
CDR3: ASSPKKRAQPQH

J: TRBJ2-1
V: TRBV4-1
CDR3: ASSQRFQGANPGNEQF

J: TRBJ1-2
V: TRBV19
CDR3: ASSPGQRANYGYT

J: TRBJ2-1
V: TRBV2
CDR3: ASSVFEQF

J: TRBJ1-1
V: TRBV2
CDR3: ASTLPTGARTEAF

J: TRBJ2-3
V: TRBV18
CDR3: ASSLRQTDTQY

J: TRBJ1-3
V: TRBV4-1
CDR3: ASSPRVGASGNTIY

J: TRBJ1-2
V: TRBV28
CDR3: ASTRDTNYGYT

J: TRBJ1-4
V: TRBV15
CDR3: ATSRERINEGEAF

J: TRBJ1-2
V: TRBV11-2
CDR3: ASSLGQGSGYT

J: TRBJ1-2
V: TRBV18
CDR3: ASSPGTGYGYT

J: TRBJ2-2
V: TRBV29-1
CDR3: SVQSGTGNTGELF

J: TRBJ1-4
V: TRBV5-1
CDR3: ASSATPGREKLF

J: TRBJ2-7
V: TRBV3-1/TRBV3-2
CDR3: ASSPGRDGLYEQY

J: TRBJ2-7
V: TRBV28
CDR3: ASQELPGLVTYEQY

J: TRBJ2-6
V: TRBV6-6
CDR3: ASSGQAISGANVLT

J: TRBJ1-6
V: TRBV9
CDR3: ASRAPGPDSPLH

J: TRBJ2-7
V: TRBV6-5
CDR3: ASTGLSYEQY

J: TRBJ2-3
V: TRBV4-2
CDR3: ASSQEGGGTDTQY

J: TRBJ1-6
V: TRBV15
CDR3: ATSRYGGNSPLH

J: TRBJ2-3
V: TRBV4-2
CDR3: ASSQAASGVLTDTQY

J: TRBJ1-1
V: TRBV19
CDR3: ASSSGVYTEAF

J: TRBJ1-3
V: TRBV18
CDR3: ASSPGQGLGNTIY

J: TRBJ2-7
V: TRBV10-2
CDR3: ATSGTTLSEQY

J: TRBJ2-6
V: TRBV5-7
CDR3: ASSLVGGHSSGANVLT

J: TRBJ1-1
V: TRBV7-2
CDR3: ASSLYSGGGTEAF

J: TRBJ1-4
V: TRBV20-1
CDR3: SASPGTAEIEKLF

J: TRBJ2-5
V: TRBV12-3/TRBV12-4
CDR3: ASTPSAQETQY

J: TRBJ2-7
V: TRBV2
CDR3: ASSDGQGPYEQY

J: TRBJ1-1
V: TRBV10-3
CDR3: AISVKGAPTEAF

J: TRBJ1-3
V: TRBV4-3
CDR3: ASSQDLVVSSGNTIY

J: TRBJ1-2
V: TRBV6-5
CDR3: ASGGQAYGYT